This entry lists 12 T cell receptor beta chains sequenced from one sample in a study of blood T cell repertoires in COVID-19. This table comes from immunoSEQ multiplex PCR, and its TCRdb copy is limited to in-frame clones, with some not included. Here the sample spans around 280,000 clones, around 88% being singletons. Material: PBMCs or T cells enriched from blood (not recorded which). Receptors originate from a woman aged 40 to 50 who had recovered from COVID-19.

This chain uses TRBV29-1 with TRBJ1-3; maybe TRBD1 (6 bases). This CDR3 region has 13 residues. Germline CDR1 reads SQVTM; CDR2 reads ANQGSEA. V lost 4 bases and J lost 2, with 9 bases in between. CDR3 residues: CSVVTGPGNTIYF. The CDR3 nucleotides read TGCAGCGTTGTCACAGGGCCTGGAAACACCATATATTTT.

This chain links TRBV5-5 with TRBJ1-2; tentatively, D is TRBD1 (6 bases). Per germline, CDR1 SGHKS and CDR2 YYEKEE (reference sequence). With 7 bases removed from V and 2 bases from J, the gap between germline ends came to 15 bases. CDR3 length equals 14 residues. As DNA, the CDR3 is TGTGCCAGCCAATTTAACAGGGAAAACTATGGCTACACCTTC. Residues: CASQFNRENYGYTF.

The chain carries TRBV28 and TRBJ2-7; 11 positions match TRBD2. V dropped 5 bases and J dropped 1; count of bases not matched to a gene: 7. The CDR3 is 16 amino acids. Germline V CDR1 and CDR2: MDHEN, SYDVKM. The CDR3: CASSPFGTSGSYEQYF. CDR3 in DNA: TGTGCCAGCAGTCCGTTCGGGACTAGCGGTTCCTACGAGCAGTACTTC.

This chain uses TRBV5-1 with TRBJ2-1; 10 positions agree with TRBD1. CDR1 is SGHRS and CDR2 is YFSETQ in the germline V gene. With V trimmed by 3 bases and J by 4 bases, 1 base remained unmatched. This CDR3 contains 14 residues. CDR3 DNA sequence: TGCGCCAGCAGCTCGGACAGGGGGTACAATGAGCAGTTCTTC. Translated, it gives CASSSDRGYNEQFF.

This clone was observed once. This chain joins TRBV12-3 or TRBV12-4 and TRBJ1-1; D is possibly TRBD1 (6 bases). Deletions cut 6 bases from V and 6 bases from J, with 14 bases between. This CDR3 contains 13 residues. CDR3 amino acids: CASRSQGWAEAFF. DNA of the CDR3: TGTGCCAGCAGATCACAGGGTTGGGCTGAAGCTTTCTTT.

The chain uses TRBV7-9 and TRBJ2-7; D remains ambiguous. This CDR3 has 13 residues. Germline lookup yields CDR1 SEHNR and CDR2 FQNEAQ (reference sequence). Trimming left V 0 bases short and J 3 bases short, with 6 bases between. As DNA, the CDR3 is TGTGCCAGCAGCTTAGCGTCAAACTACGAGCAGTACTTC. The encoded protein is CASSLASNYEQYF.

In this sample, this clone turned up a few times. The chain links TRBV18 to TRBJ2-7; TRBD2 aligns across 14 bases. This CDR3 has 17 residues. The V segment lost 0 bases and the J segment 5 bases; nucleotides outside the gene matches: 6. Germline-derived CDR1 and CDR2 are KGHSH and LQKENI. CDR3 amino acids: CASSPPGLAGGSHEQYF. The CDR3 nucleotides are TGTGCCAGCTCACCACCAGGACTAGCGGGAGGTTCACACGAGCAGTACTTC.

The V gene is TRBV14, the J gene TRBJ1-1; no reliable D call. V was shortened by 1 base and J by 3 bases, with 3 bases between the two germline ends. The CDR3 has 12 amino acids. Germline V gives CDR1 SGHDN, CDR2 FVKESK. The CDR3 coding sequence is TGTGCCAGCAGCCAAGCTTACACTGAAGCTTTCTTT. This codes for CASSQAYTEAFF.

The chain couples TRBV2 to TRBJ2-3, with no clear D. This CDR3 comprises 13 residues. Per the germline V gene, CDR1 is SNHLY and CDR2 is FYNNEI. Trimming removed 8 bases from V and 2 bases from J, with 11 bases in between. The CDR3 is CASELEFTDTQYF. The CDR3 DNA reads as TGTGCCAGCGAGCTCGAATTCACAGATACGCAGTATTTT.

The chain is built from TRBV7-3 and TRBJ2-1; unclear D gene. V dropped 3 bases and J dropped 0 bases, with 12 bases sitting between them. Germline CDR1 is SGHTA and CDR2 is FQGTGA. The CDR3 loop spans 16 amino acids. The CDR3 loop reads CASSLTSVSSYNEQFF. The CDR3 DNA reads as TGTGCCAGCAGCTTGACCAGCGTAAGCTCCTACAATGAGCAGTTCTTC.

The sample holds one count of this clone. This chain's CDR3 is CASSFTHMEGATKGYTF. DNA for the CDR3: TGCGCCAGCAGCTTCACTCACATGGAGGGCGCCACGAAAGGCTACACCTTC. V usage is TRBV5-1 and J usage is TRBJ1-2; no clear D gene. Trimming shortened V by 2 bases and J by 8 bases, and 25 bases separated the two germline ends. CDR1 is SGHRS, CDR2 YFSETQ, per germline. The CDR3 has 17 amino acids.

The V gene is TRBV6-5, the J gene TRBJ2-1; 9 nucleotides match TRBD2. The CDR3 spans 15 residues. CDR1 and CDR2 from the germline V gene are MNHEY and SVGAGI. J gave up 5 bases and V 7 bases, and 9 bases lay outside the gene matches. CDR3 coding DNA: TGTGCCAGCAAGATTAGCGGGAGCCGACACAATGAGCAGTTCTTC. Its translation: CASKISGSRHNEQFF.